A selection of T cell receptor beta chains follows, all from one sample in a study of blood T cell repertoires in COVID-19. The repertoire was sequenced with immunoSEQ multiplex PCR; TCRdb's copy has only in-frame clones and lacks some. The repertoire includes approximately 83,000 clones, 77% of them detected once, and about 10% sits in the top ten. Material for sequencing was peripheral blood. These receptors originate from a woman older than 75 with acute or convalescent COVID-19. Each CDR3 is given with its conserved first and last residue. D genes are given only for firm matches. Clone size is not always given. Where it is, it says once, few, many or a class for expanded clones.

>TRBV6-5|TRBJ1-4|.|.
TGTGCCAGCAGGTCCAGGGTTCGCGAAAAACTGTTTTTT
CASRSRVREKLFF
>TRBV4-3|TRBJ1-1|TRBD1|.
TGCGCCAGCAGCCACGGACAGGGAATGAACACTGAAGCTTTCTTT
CASSHGQGMNTEAFF
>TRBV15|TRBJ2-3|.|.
TGTGCCACCAGCAGACCGAGGGAGAAGACAGATACGCAGTATTTT
CATSRPREKTDTQYF
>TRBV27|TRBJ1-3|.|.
TGTGCCAGCAGTCCCAAAGCGGGGGCGGTATCTAAGCGCAGACCTGGAAACACCATATATTTT
CASSPKAGAVSKRRPGNTIYF
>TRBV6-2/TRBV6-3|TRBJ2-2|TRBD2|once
TGTGCCAGCAGTTACCCACTAGCGCTAACCGGGGAGCTGTTTTTT
CASSYPLALTGELFF
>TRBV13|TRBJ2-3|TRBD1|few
TGTGCCAGCAGCCTAAGACAGGGGGCAACAGATACGCAGTATTTT
CASSLRQGATDTQYF
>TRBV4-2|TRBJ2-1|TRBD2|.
TGTGCCAGCAGCCAAGAAGCTAGCGGCTACAATGAGCAGTTCTTC
CASSQEASGYNEQFF
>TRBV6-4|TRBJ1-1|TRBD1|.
TGTGCCAGCAGCATTACAGGGGGCACTGAAGCTTTCTTT
CASSITGGTEAFF
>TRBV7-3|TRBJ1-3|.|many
TGTGCCAGCAGCTTATCCGGGGGAGGAAACACCATATATTTT
CASSLSGGGNTIYF
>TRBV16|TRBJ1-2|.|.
TGTGCCAGCAGCCAAGCCCGGCCAGGTCCTAACTATGGCTACACCTTC
CASSQARPGPNYGYTF
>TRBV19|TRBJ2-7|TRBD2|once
TGTGCCAGTAGTCCCGGTCTGGCGGGAGTCAACTACGAGCAGTACTTC
CASSPGLAGVNYEQYF
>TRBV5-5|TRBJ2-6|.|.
TGTGCCAGCAGCCAATACTCCTCTGGGGCCAACGTCCTGACTTTC
CASSQYSSGANVLTF
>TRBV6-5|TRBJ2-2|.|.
TGTGCCAGCAAAGAGGGGACATACACCGGGGAGCTGTTTTTT
CASKEGTYTGELFF
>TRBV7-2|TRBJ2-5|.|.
TGTGCCAGCACCCCCTCGTACCAAGAGACCCAGTACTTC
CASTPSYQETQYF
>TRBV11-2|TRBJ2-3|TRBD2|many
TGTGCCAGCAGCTTACCTAGCGGGGGTTACACAGATACGCAGTATTTT
CASSLPSGGYTDTQYF
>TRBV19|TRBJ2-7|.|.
TGTGCCAGTAGTATAGATTTCGCACTAGCCGGCGAGCAGTACTTC
CASSIDFALAGEQYF
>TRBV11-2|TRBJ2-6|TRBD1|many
TGTGCCAGCAGCTCACCAGACAGGGGGGGCTCTGGGGCCAACGTCCTGACTTTC
CASSSPDRGGSGANVLTF
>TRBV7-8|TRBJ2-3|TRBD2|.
TGTGCCAGCAGCTTCCGGACTAGCTTGGATACGCAGTATTTT
CASSFRTSLDTQYF
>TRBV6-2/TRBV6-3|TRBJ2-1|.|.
TGTGCCAGCAGTTGGAGGGTAGGCAATGAGCAGTTCTTC
CASSWRVGNEQFF
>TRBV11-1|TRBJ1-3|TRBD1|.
TGTGCCAGCACCACGCACAGGGGTTCCGGAAACACCATATATTTT
CASTTHRGSGNTIYF
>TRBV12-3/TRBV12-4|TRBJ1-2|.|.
TGTGCCAGCAGTTTAAGGAGTGACTATGGCTACACCTTC
CASSLRSDYGYTF
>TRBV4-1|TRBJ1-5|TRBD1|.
TGCGCCAGCAGCCAAGGGGGAGGACCACAGGGGCGCACGGGGCCCCAGCATTTT
CASSQGGGPQGRTGPQHF
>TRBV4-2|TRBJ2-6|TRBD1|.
TGTGCCAGCAGCGACGACAGGGGAAGTTCTGGGGCCAACGTCCTGACTTTC
CASSDDRGSSGANVLTF
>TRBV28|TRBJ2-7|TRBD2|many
TGTGCCAGCCGGACTAGCGGGGCTTACGAGCAGTACTTC
CASRTSGAYEQYF
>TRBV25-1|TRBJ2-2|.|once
TGTGCCAGCAGTGCCCCGTGGGGCAGGGCTGTCACCGGGGAGCTGTTTTTT
CASSAPWGRAVTGELFF
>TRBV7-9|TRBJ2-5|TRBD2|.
TGTGCCAGCAGCCTCGACCTAGCGGGAGAGGGATGGGAGACCCAGTACTTC
CASSLDLAGEGWETQYF
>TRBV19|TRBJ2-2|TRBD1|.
TGTGCCAGTAGAACAGGGGGTGACGGGGAGCTGTTTTTT
CASRTGGDGELFF
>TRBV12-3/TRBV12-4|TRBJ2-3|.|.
TGTGCCAGCAGTTTCGAGACGCAGTATTTT
CASSFETQYF
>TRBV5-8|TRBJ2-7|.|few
TGTGCCAGCAGCTTGTTGAGGGGGGAGCAGTACTTC
CASSLLRGEQYF
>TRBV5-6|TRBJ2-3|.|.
TGTGCCAGCAGCTTGACCATGCTAGGAGATACGCAGTATTTT
CASSLTMLGDTQYF
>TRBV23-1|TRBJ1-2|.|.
TGCGCCAGCAGTTGTCGGGGGTACCCTGGCTATGGCTACACCTTC
CASSCRGYPGYGYTF
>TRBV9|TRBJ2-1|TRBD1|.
TGTGCCAGCAGCGTAGCCTCGACCGGGACAGGGGTAGGCAATGAGCAGTTCTTC
CASSVASTGTGVGNEQFF
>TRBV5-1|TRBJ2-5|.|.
TGCGCCAGCAGCCATGACACCGGAGAGACCCAGTACTTC
CASSHDTGETQYF
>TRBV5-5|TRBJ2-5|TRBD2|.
TGTGCCAGCAGAATCAGCGTCGGCGGGGGGGGTGAGACCCAGTACTTC
CASRISVGGGGETQYF
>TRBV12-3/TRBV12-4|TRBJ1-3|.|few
TGTGCCAGCGACAGGACTGGAAACACCATATATTTT
CASDRTGNTIYF
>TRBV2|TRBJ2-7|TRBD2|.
TGTGCCATTCTAAGGACTAGCGGGGTCTACGAGCAGTACTTC
CAILRTSGVYEQYF
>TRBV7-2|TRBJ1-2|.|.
TGTGCCAGCAGCCCAGGAATAGACTATGGCTACACCTTC
CASSPGIDYGYTF
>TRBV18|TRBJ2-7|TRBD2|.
TGTGCCAGCTCACCAGATAGCGGGCTTTCCTACGAGCAGTACTTC
CASSPDSGLSYEQYF
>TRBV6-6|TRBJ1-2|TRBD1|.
TGTGCCATTTCCGGGACAGGGACTTCTAACTATGGCTACACCTTC
CAISGTGTSNYGYTF
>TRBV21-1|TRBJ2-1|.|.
TGTGCCAGCAGCAAAAATCTTCCGACTCGGGGCTACAATGAGCAGTTCTTC
CASSKNLPTRGYNEQFF
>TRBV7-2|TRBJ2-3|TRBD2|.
TGTGCCAGCAGCTTAGCAGGAGGGCTAGCGGGGGTCACAGATACGCAGTATTTT
CASSLAGGLAGVTDTQYF
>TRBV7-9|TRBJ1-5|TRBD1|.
TGTGCCAGCAGCTTCTGGGACAGTCAAAATCAGCCCCAGCATTTT
CASSFWDSQNQPQHF
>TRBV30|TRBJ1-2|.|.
TGTGCCTGGATAGATCCGGGGTCACTGAAGGGCTACACCTTC
CAWIDPGSLKGYTF
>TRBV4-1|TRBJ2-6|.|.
TGCGCCAGCAGCCAAGTAAGCTTCTCTGGGGCCAACGTCCTGACTTTC
CASSQVSFSGANVLTF
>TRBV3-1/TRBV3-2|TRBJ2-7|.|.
TGTGCCAGCACCTGCGAGCAGTACTTC
CASTCEQYF
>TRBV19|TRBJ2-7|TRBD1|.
TGTGCCAGTAGTATCCCGGGACAGGGCTACGAGCAGTACTTC
CASSIPGQGYEQYF
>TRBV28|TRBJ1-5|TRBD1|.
TGTGCCAGCAGTTTTGGGACAGGGAGTATTGGCAATCAGCCCCAGCATTTT
CASSFGTGSIGNQPQHF
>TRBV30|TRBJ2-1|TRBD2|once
TGTGCCTGGAACCCCGGACTAGCGGAGAACAATGAGCAGTTCTTC
CAWNPGLAENNEQFF
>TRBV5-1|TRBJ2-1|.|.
TGCGCCAGCAGCAGCCCCATTGAGGGTGAGCAGTTCTTC
CASSSPIEGEQFF
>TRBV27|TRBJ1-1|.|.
TGTGCCAGCAGTTTCGCTTACAGGGACACTGAAGCTTTCTTT
CASSFAYRDTEAFF
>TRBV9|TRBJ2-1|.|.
TGTGCCAGCAGCGTACAAGCTGTGAATAACAATGAGCAGTTCTTC
CASSVQAVNNNEQFF
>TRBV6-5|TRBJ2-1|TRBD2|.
TGTGCCAGCAGTTATTCACGGGGGGGCGCGTTACGTGAGCAGTTCTTC
CASSYSRGGALREQFF
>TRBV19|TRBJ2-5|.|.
TGTGCCAGTAGTTTCCTCGGGGAAGAGACCCAGTACTTC
CASSFLGEETQYF
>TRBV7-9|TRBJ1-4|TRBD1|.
TGTGCCAGCAGCCTTCGGCAGGGGGATGAAAAACTGTTTTTT
CASSLRQGDEKLFF
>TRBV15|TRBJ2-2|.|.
TGTGCCACCAGCGGACTCGGGATCCTATCCGGGGGGGAGCTGTTTTTT
CATSGLGILSGGELFF